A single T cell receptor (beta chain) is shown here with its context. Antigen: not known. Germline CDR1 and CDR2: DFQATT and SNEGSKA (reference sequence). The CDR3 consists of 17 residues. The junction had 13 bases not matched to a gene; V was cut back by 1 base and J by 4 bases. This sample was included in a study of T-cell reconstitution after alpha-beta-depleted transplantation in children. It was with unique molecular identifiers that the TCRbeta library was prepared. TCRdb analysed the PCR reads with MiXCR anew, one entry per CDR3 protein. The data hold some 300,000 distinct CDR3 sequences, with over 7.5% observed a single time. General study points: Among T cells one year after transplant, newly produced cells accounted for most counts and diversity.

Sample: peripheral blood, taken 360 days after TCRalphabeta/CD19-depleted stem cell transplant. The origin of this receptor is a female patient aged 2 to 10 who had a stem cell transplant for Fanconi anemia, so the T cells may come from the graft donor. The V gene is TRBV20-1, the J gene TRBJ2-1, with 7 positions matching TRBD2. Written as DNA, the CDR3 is TGCAGTGCTAGAGTCGGTAGCGGGTACCCGTCTTACAATGAGCAGTTCTTC. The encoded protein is CSARVGSGYPSYNEQFF.